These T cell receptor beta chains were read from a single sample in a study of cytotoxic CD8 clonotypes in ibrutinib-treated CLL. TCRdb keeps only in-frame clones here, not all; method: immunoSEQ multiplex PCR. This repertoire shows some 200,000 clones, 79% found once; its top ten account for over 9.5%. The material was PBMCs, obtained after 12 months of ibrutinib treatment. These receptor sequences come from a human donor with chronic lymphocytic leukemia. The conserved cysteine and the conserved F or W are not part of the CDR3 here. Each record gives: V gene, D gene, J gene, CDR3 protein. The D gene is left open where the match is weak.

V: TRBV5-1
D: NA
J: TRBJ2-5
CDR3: ATSEGLQYQETQY

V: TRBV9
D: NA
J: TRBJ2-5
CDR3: ASSVGSGRTQETQY

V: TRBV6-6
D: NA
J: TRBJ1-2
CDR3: ASSYSAGPYGYT

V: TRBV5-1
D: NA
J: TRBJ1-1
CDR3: ASSGYRASTEAF

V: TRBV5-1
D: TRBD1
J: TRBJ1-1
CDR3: ASSSGQYRERSEAF

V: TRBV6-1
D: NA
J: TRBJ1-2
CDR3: ASSVGREHILYGYT

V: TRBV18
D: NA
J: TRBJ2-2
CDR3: ASSPAPGPPNTGELF

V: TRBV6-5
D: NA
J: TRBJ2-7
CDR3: AVGAGTSYEQY

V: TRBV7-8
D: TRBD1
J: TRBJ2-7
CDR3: ASGTGGSIYEQY

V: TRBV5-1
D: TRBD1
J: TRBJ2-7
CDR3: ASSSSGQGRNEQY

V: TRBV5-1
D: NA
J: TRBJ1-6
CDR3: ASRSGTPSSYNSPLH

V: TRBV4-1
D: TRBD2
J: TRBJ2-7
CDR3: ASSPRLGTSAYEQY

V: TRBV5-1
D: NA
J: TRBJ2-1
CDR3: ASSLLLTPSSYNEQF

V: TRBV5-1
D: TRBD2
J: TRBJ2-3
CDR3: ASSLAVGLAGAGDTQY

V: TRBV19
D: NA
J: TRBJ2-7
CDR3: ASSIRYGTDYEQY

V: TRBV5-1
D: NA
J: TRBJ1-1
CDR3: ASSLPPFEAF

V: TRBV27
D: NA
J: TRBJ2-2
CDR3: ASREANTGELF

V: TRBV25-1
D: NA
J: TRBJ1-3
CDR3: ASRNSGNTIY

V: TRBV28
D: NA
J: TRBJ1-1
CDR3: ASSLFDRLNTEAF

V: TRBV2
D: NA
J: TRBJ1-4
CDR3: ASIRNPGVTNEKLF

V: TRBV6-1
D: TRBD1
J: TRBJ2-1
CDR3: ASSEGTAYNEQF

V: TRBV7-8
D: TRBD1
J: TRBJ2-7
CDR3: ASSRVGQGNHEQY

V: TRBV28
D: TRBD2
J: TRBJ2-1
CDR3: ASSPSGRLESYNEQF

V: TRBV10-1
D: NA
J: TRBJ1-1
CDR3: ASSPGTNTEAF

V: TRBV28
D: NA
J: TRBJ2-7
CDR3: ASSAGTPYEQY

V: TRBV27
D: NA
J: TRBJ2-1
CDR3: ASSFLWGGGKNEQF

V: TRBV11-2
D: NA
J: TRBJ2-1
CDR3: ASSRIPGQTLSYNEQF

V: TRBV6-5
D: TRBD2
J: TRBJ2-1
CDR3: ASSLPSGRGLGEQF

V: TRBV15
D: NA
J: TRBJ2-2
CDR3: ATSRVGTGELF

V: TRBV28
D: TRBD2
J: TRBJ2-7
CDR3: ASSSPYGLAGGTYEQY

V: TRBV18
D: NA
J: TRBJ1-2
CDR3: ASSPREDTYGYT

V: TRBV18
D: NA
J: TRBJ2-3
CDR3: ASSPSTFKPGDTQY

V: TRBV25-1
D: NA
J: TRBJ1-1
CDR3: ASSESSREAF

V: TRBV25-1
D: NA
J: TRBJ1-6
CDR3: ASRDGLYNSPLH

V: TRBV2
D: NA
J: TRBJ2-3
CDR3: ASREVGPSTDTQY

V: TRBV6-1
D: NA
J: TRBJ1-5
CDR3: ASRDIGGYQPQH

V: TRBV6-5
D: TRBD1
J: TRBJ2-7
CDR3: ASSRGTGSSYEQY

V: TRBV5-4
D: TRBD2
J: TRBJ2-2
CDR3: ASSRGLAGGYTGELF

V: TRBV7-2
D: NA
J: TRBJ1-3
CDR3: ASSLAERDTIY

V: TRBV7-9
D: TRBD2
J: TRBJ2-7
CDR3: ASSGRSGGLAGGPYEQY

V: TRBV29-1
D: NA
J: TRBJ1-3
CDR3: SVGWDSTGNTIY

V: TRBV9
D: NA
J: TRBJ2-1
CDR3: ASSFRGKGGNEQF

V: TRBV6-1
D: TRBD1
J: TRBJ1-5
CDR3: ASRTGLVQPQH

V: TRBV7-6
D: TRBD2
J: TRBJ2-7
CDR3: ASSLSGRLNEQY

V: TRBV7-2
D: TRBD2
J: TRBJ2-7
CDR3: ASSLLAGGNYEQY

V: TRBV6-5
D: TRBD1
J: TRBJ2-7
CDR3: ASRMNRGSEQY

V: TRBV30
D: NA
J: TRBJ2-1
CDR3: AWSLRNEQF

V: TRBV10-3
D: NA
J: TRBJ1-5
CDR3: AISESETDFNQPQH

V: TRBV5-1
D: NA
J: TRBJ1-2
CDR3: ASSPIEGQYYGYT

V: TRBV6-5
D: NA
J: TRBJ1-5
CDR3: ASSQSSNQPQH

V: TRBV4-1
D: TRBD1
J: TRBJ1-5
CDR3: ASSQEYYRDSYQPQH

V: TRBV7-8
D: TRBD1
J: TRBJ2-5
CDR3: ASRAGTGYQETQY

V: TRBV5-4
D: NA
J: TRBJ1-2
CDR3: ASSQGRANYGYT